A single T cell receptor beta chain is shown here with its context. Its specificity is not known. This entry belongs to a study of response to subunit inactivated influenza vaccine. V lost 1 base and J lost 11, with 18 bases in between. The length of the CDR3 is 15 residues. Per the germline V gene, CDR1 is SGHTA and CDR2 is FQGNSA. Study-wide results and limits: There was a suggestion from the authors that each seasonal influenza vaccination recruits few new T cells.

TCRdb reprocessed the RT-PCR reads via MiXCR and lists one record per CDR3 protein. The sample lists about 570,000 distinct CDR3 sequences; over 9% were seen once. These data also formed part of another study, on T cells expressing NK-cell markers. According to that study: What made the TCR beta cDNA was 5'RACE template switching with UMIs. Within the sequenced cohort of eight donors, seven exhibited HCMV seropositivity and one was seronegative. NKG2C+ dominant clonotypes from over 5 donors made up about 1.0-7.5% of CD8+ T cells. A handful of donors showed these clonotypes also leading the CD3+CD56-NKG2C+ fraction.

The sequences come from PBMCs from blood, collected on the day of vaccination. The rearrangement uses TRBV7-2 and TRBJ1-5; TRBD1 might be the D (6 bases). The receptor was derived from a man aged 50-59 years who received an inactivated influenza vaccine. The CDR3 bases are TGTGCCAGCAGCTTAGTGGGGGCATGGGTGGTGGCCCAGCATTTT. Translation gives CASSLVGAWVVAQHF.